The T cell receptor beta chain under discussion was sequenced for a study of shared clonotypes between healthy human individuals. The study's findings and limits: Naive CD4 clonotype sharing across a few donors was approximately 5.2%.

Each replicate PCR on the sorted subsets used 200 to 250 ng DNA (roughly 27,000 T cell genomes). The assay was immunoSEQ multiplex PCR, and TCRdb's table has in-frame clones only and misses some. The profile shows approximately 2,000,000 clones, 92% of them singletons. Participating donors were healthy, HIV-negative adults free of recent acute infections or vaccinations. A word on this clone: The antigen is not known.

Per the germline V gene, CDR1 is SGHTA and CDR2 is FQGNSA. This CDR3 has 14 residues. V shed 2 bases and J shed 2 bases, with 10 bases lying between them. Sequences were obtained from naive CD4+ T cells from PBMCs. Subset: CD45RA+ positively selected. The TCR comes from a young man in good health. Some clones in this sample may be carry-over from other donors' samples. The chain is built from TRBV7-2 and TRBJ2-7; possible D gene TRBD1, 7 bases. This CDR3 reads CASSLQGGTYEQYF. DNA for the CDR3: TGTGCCAGCAGCTTACAGGGGGGTACCTACGAGCAGTACTTC.